A single sample gave rise to the 8 T cell receptor beta chains below, sequenced in a study of blood T cell repertoires in COVID-19. TCRdb's copy holds only in-frame clones and misses some; the assay was immunoSEQ multiplex PCR. The profile shows approximately 220,000 clones, 70% to 90% of them singletons. Sequencing was performed on peripheral blood. The origin of the receptors is a man between 50 and 59 years old who had recovered from COVID-19.

J is TRBJ1-2 and V is TRBV7-2; weak D call: TRBD1 (6 bases). In germline, CDR1 is SGHTA, CDR2 FQGNSA. The length of the CDR3 is 15 residues. Trimming removed 3 bases from V and 2 bases from J, with 13 bases in between. The CDR3 loop reads CASSFTNRENYGYTF. The CDR3 nucleotides read TGTGCCAGCAGCTTTACAAACAGGGAAAACTATGGCTACACCTTC. Full variable domain (missing parts from reference TRBV7-2 and TRBJ1-2): GAGVSQSPSNKVTEKGKDVELRCDPISGHTALYWYRQSLGQGLEFLIYFQGNSAPDKSGLPSDRFSAERTGGSVSTLTIQRTQQEDSAVYLCASSFTNRENYGYTFGSGTRLTVV.

CDR3 in amino acids: CATRDGLGVTQYF. The CDR3 DNA follows: TGTGCCACCAGGGACGGCCTAGGGGTGACCCAGTACTTC. This chain uses TRBV15 with TRBJ2-5; a possible D gene is TRBD1 (5 bases). Germline CDR1 reads LNHNV; CDR2 reads YYDKDF (reference sequence). Deletions cut 6 bases from V and 7 bases from J, with 15 bases between. This CDR3 is built from 13 residues.

This chain links TRBV24-1 with TRBJ2-1; 11 nucleotides match TRBD2. The germline V gene encodes CDR1 KGHDR and CDR2 SFDVKD. J was trimmed by 7 bases and V by 3 bases; bases with no gene match: 10. The CDR3 loop spans 17 amino acids. CDR3 protein: CATSDTASGRLGNEQFF. The CDR3, as DNA: TGTGCCACCAGTGATACTGCTAGCGGGAGGTTAGGTAATGAGCAGTTCTTC.

The chain recombines TRBV5-6 with TRBJ2-5; tentatively, D is TRBD2 (6 bases). V lost 5 bases, J lost 1 base, and 15 bases lay in between. The germline V gene has CDR1 SGHDT and CDR2 YYEEEE. The CDR3 contains 15 residues. As DNA, the CDR3 is TGTGCCAGCAGGGTCGGGGGAAGTGGCCAAGAGACCCAGTACTTC. It encodes CASRVGGSGQETQYF.

CDR3 sequence (DNA): TGTGCCAGTAGGGACAGGGCCGATGTGAATGAAAAACTGTTTTTT. It yields the protein CASRDRADVNEKLFF. The gene calls are TRBV19 and TRBJ1-4; TRBD1 matches at 8 bases. Germline values: CDR1 LNHDA, CDR2 SQIVND (reference sequence). Trimming took 6 bases from V and 5 from J; bases not matched to a gene: 8. The CDR3 runs 15 residues. Full variable domain (missing parts from reference TRBV19 and TRBJ1-4): DGGITQSPKYLFRKEGQNVTLSCEQNLNHDAMYWYRQDPGQGLRLIYYSQIVNDFQKGDIAEGYSVSREKKESFPLTVTSAQKNPTAFYLCASRDRADVNEKLFFGSGTQLSVL.

CDR3 residues: CASSLTRRNSVQVGRKDTIYF. The CDR3 nucleotides are TGTGCCAGCAGTTTAACGAGGAGGAACAGCGTCCAGGTGGGGAGAAAGGACACCATATATTTT. The V call is TRBV28, the J call TRBJ1-3; D uncertain. The germline V and J ends were trimmed by 2 bases and 8 bases, with 34 bases remaining between them. Germline CDR1 MDHEN, CDR2 SYDVKM. CDR3 size: 21 residues.

The chain links TRBV6-5 to TRBJ2-6; TRBD2 agrees at 7 bases. This CDR3 has 14 amino acids. The V gene's germline CDR1 is MNHEY and CDR2 SVGAGI. Trimming took 10 bases from V and 4 from J; bases not matched to a gene: 7. The CDR3 region has the DNA TGTGCCACTCAGGGAGGGGCCGGGGCCAACGTCCTGACTTTC. It codes for CATQGGAGANVLTF.

The rearrangement joins TRBV27 to TRBJ2-1; TRBD2 matches 9 bases. The J segment lost 4 bases and the V segment lost 2 bases, leaving 3 bases of the junction unmatched. The CDR3 extends over 15 amino acids. CDR1 MNHEY and CDR2 SMNVEV come from the germline V gene (reference sequence). The CDR3 region is CASSLLAGKYNEQFF. The DNA of the CDR3 is TGTGCCAGCAGTTTACTAGCGGGAAAATACAATGAGCAGTTCTTC.